This TCR beta chain was recovered during a study of tissue T cells after allogeneic stem cell transplantation. Regarding the study as a whole: In patients and mice, blood and spleen missed much of tissue repertoire. Few T cell clones were shared across patients, but motif clusters showed tissue-specific shared signatures. Within patients, tissue anatomy strongly shaped TCR repertoire composition.

The time point here: mouse harvest day 7 after allogeneic transplant. Mouse grafts combined 10^7 T-cell-depleted bone marrow cells with 10^6 splenic CD5+ T cells. Tissues came from B6→BALB/c major-mismatch GVHD mice at day 7 or 14. Profiling relied on immunoSEQ multiplex PCR, and the TCRdb table lists in-frame clones only, not all of them. Among under 7,000 clones listed, 40% to 50% were seen once. Worth noting for this clone: The antigen is undetermined. The gene symbols are mouse symbols. The CDR3 end lies 1 residue beyond the end of the read and is filled in from the germline J gene.

V was trimmed by 0 bases and J by 5 bases, leaving 4 bases between them. Per germline, CDR1 NNHNN and CDR2 SYGAGS (reference sequence). The CDR3 covers 12 residues. The source material was gut tissue. The clonotype originates from a female BALB/c mouse given C57BL/6 T cells with graft-versus-host disease after an allogeneic hematopoietic cell transplant. V is TRBV13-2 and J is TRBJ2-4; no firm D call. CDR3 DNA (partial): TGTGCCAGCGGTGATGACACAAACACCTTGTAC. Translation gives CASGDDTNTLY. The CDR3 in its entirety is CASGDDTNTLYF.